The 29 T cell receptor beta chains given below trace back to one sample, sequenced in a study of blood T cell repertoires in COVID-19. The method was immunoSEQ multiplex PCR; TCRdb's version includes in-frame clones alone and lacks a portion of them. Of around 280,000 clones listed, approximately 86% are singletons. The sequencing input was peripheral blood. The receptors shown here come from a man aged 65-85 years with acute or convalescent COVID-19.

The CDR3 sequence is CASSKLAGQNDYEQYF. CDR3 in DNA: TGTGCCAGCAGTAAACTTGCGGGACAGAACGATTACGAGCAGTACTTC. The chain has TRBV7-9 and TRBJ2-7; TRBD1 might be the D (7 bases). The CDR3 consists of 16 residues. Per germline, CDR1 SEHNR and CDR2 FQNEAQ (reference sequence). Trimming removed 6 bases at V and 4 bases at J, with 22 bases between.

The chain recombines TRBV24-1 with TRBJ2-5, with D possibly matching TRBD1 (6 bases). The CDR3 has 15 amino acids. Germline V gives CDR1 KGHDR, CDR2 SFDVKD. V was shortened by 5 bases and J by 1 base, with 13 bases between the two germline ends. In nucleotides, the CDR3 is TGTGCCACCAGTGCCTTTGACAGGACCCAAGAGACCCAGTACTTC. This sequence encodes CATSAFDRTQETQYF.

The CDR3 sequence: CASSSGTGQAKNIQYF. For the CDR3, the DNA is TGTGCCAGCAGTTCCGGGACAGGCCAAGCCAAAAACATTCAGTACTTC. The chain is built from TRBV2 and TRBJ2-4; 8 bases are shared with TRBD1. From germline, CDR1 is SNHLY and CDR2 FYNNEI. Trimming cost V 5 bases and J 0 bases; bases outside gene matches: 6. The CDR3 contains 16 residues.

This sequence joins TRBV3-1 (or the pseudogene TRBV3-2) and TRBJ2-5; 11 bases match TRBD2. Per germline, CDR1 LGHDT and CDR2 YNNKEL (reference sequence). V dropped 4 bases and J dropped 1; count of bases not matched to a gene: 14. The CDR3 runs to 19 residues. This chain's CDR3 is CASSPSGSGGAGPQETQYF. CDR3 DNA sequence: TGTGCCAGCAGCCCCTCAGGTAGCGGGGGGGCCGGTCCCCAAGAGACCCAGTACTTC.

The chain couples TRBV7-9 to TRBJ1-3, with D hard to call. The germline CDR1 and CDR2 sequences are SEHNR and FQNEAQ (reference sequence). The V gene lost 6 bases and the J gene lost 3 bases, with 9 bases spanning the gap. CDR3 size: 13 residues. The CDR3: CASRREDGNTIYF. The DNA for the CDR3 is TGTGCCAGCAGGAGGGAGGATGGAAACACCATATATTTT.

The V call is TRBV5-4, the J call TRBJ2-2, with 11 bases identical to TRBD2. CDR1 SGHNT and CDR2 YYREEE come from the germline V gene (reference sequence). The CDR3 sequence is 15 residues long. V gave up 2 bases and J gave up 6 bases; unmatched junction bases: 3. CDR3 in amino acids: CASSFSGRAPGELFF. The CDR3 DNA sequence: TGTGCCAGCAGCTTTAGCGGGAGGGCACCCGGGGAGCTGTTTTTT.

The chain uses TRBV7-9 and TRBJ2-7, with D possibly being TRBD1 (8 bases). V lost 5 bases, J lost 5 bases, and 16 bases lay in between. Germline-derived CDR1 and CDR2 are SEHNR and FQNEAQ (reference sequence). CDR3 length: 14 residues. CDR3 sequence (DNA): TGTGCCAGCAGCGGAACAGGGGGGGTACACGAGCAGTACTTC. Encoded protein: CASSGTGGVHEQYF.

This clone appeared a few times. For the CDR3, the DNA is TGTGCCACCAGCAGACGTCTCCACGGGGACTATGGCTACACCTTC. It yields the protein CATSRRLHGDYGYTF. This chain uses TRBV15 with TRBJ1-2; no definite D call. CDR1 is LNHNV and CDR2 is YYDKDF in the germline V gene (reference sequence). V gave up 2 bases and J gave up 3 bases, with 13 bases separating them. The CDR3 is made up of 15 amino acids.

The chain carries TRBV5-1 and TRBJ1-4, with D maybe TRBD1 (5 bases). CDR1 and CDR2 (germline): SGHRS, YFSETQ. This CDR3 spans 15 amino acids. Trimming pared 3 bases from V and 10 bases from J, leaving 19 bases between. Here the CDR3 DNA reads TGCGCCAGCAGCTACGCCAGCGACAGTTTAGGAAAACTGTTTTTT. Translation gives CASSYASDSLGKLFF.

This chain links TRBV7-2 with TRBJ2-1; the match to TRBD2 covers 8 bases. The ends lost 0 bases at V and 4 bases at J; junction bases unmatched: 5. This CDR3 region has 16 residues. CDR1 and CDR2 from the germline V gene are SGHTA and FQGNSA. CDR3 protein: CASSLATSGGYNEQFF. The CDR3 coding sequence is TGTGCCAGCAGCTTAGCGACCAGCGGGGGTTACAATGAGCAGTTCTTC.

V gene TRBV7-2 combines with J gene TRBJ2-1; D unclear. The CDR3 extends over 15 amino acids. The germline V and J ends were trimmed by 8 bases and 4 bases, with 18 bases remaining between them. Per germline, CDR1 SGHTA and CDR2 FQGNSA. The CDR3 spells CASGEKGGEYNEQFF. In DNA form, the CDR3 reads TGTGCCAGCGGCGAAAAAGGCGGAGAATACAATGAGCAGTTCTTC.

The chain has TRBV2 and TRBJ2-5; a weak D match, TRBD2 (5 bases). Trimming pared 5 bases from V and 5 bases from J, leaving 12 bases between. This CDR3 has 13 residues. CDR1 SNHLY and CDR2 FYNNEI come from the germline V gene. The CDR3 DNA follows: TGTGCCAGCAGTCCCGAGGGATGGGAGACCCAGTACTTC. This sequence encodes CASSPEGWETQYF.

V gene TRBV3-1 (or the pseudogene TRBV3-2) combines with J gene TRBJ1-2; TRBD1 is a possible D gene (6 bases). This CDR3 spans 13 amino acids. The V end lost 6 bases, the J end lost 8 bases, and 16 bases lay between the germline ends. Looked up from germline, CDR1 is LGHDT and CDR2 is YNNKEL (reference sequence). The CDR3 region is CASRQTRGGGYTF. The CDR3 DNA reads as TGTGCCAGCAGACAGACCAGGGGCGGGGGCTACACCTTC.

The table lists this clone with a few counts. This chain joins TRBV5-1 and TRBJ1-4; no clear D gene. Between the trimmed V and J ends, which lost 4 bases and 0 bases, there was a span of 22 bases. Germline CDR1 SGHRS, CDR2 YFSETQ. The CDR3 loop spans 19 amino acids. CDR3 nucleotide sequence: TGCGCCAGCAGCCCCGAGGCACGCCGATACCTTGCAACTAATGAAAAACTGTTTTTT. It is translated as CASSPEARRYLATNEKLFF.

This clone was recorded a few times. The chain is built from TRBV5-1 and TRBJ2-1; 12 nucleotides line up with TRBD1. The CDR3 length is 16 residues. The germline V gene encodes CDR1 SGHRS and CDR2 YFSETQ. The V and J ends lost 4 bases and 8 bases, in that order; junction bases with no gene match: 10. In DNA form, the CDR3 reads TGCGCCAGCAGCCGAACCGGGACAGGGGGCTTCGATGAGCAGTTCTTC. Its protein product is CASSRTGTGGFDEQFF.

The V call is TRBV15, the J call TRBJ1-2; tentatively, D is TRBD1 (6 bases). CDR1 and CDR2 from the germline V gene are LNHNV and YYDKDF (reference sequence). This CDR3 spans 14 amino acids. Trimming left V 1 base short and J 1 base short, with 7 bases between. This CDR3 is CATSRGDNNYGYTF. CDR3 nucleotide sequence: TGTGCCACCAGCAGAGGGGACAATAACTATGGCTACACCTTC.

The chain has TRBV28 and TRBJ2-4; weak D call: TRBD1 (6 bases). V shed 3 bases and J shed 6 bases, with 9 bases lying between them. Germline V lookup: CDR1 MDHEN, CDR2 SYDVKM. CDR3 length: 13 residues. As DNA, the CDR3 is TGTGCCAGCAGTTTCCCGGACAGAAACATTCAGTACTTC. It yields the protein CASSFPDRNIQYF.

The chain employs TRBV7-2 and TRBJ2-3; TRBD2 agrees at 11 bases. With 3 bases clipped from V and 0 bases from J, the junction kept 5 bases outside the gene matches. The germline CDR1 and CDR2 sequences are SGHTA and FQGNSA. This CDR3 has 17 amino acids. The CDR3 loop reads CASSFRLAGTSTDTQYF. CDR3 nucleotide sequence: TGTGCCAGCAGCTTCAGACTAGCGGGAACTAGCACAGATACGCAGTATTTT. The complete variable domain, with remaining parts taken from reference TRBV7-2 and TRBJ2-3, reads GAGVSQSPSNKVTEKGKDVELRCDPISGHTALYWYRQSLGQGLEFLIYFQGNSAPDKSGLPSDRFSAERTGGSVSTLTIQRTQQEDSAVYLCASSFRLAGTSTDTQYFGPGTRLTVL.

The rearrangement links TRBV20-1 to TRBJ2-1, with D maybe TRBD2 (6 bases). This CDR3 contains 15 residues. The V gene lost 3 bases and the J gene lost 8 bases, with 20 bases spanning the gap. Germline CDR1 DFQATT, CDR2 SNEGSKA (reference sequence). The DNA for the CDR3 is TGCAGTGCTAGTCTCCCGGGACTGCCTCTGGATGAGCAGTTCTTC. It is translated as CSASLPGLPLDEQFF.

In its sample, this clone was seen a few times. This chain uses TRBV24-1 with TRBJ2-7; 8 bases are shared with TRBD1. The germline CDR1 and CDR2 sequences are KGHDR and SFDVKD. Losses at the gene ends were 3 bases for V and 7 bases for J; bases not matched to a gene: 10. CDR3 length equals 15 residues. The CDR3 region has the DNA TGTGCCACCAGTGATCCGGGGACAGGTGTTTGGGAGCAGTACTTC. It specifies CATSDPGTGVWEQYF.

The rearrangement links TRBV28 to TRBJ1-6; perhaps TRBD1 as D (5 bases). The V end was cut by 6 bases, the J end by 8 bases, with 14 bases between. Looked up from germline, CDR1 is MDHEN and CDR2 is SYDVKM. This CDR3 is built from 14 residues. The CDR3 DNA is TGTGCCAGCAGCCCCCCGGGGGGATATTCACCCCTCCACTTT. It specifies CASSPPGGYSPLHF.

The chain couples TRBV2 to TRBJ1-4, with 8 positions matching TRBD1. Germline V CDR1 and CDR2: SNHLY, FYNNEI. The CDR3 consists of 14 residues. After removal of 9 bases from V and 6 bases from J, the junction contained 9 bases not matched to a gene. CDR3 loop: CASSGGQGYEKLFF. The CDR3 nucleotides are TGTGCCAGTTCGGGTGGACAGGGTTATGAAAAACTGTTTTTT.

The genes are TRBV4-1 and TRBJ1-3; D gene unclear. V was trimmed by 0 bases and J by 5 bases, leaving 5 bases between them. Germline CDR1 and CDR2: MGHRA and YSYEKL. This CDR3 is built from 13 residues. CDR3 DNA sequence: TGCGCCAGCAGCCAAGATTGGCGAAACACCATATATTTT. Translating it yields CASSQDWRNTIYF.

This clone was detected a few times. This rearrangement joins TRBV13 to TRBJ1-1; 7 bases fit TRBD1. The CDR3 is 16 amino acids. J was trimmed by 1 base and V by 5 bases; bases with no gene match: 10. Per the germline V gene, CDR1 is PRHDT and CDR2 is FYEKMQ (reference sequence). The CDR3 here is CASSRDRDWGNTEAFF. Here the CDR3 DNA reads TGTGCCAGCAGCCGAGACAGGGATTGGGGGAACACTGAAGCTTTCTTT.

V is TRBV5-1 and J is TRBJ1-6; TRBD1 might be the D (6 bases). The germline CDR1 and CDR2 sequences are SGHRS and YFSETQ. This CDR3 comprises 15 residues. Trimming took 4 bases from V and 10 from J, leaving 18 bases between them. CDR3 bases: TGCGCCAGCAGCCCAAAACCGACAGGAGACTCACCCCTCCACTTT. Translating it yields CASSPKPTGDSPLHF.

The table lists this clone with a count of one. This sequence joins TRBV19 and TRBJ2-3; D might be TRBD2 (5 bases). The germline gives CDR1 LNHDA, CDR2 SQIVND (reference sequence). This CDR3 has 14 residues. V lost 5 bases and J lost 4, with 13 bases in between. The CDR3 DNA is TGTGCCAGTAGTCCTGGAGGTCCCCCAGATACGCAGTATTTT. It encodes CASSPGGPPDTQYF.

This clone was picked up one time. The chain carries TRBV6-2 or TRBV6-3 and TRBJ1-1; D may be TRBD1 (6 bases). This CDR3 is built from 15 residues. Germline CDR1 is MNHEY and CDR2 is SVGEGT. Trimming cost V 2 bases and J 1 base, with 11 bases left between them. The DNA of the CDR3 is TGTGCCAGCAGTTACCCGGGACACCCGAACACTGAAGCTTTCTTT. Translation gives CASSYPGHPNTEAFF.

The chain uses TRBV30 and TRBJ2-2; D gene unclear. The CDR3 consists of 15 residues. Trimming removed 2 bases from V and 0 bases from J, with 10 bases in between. CDR1 GTSNPN and CDR2 SVGIG come from the germline V gene (reference sequence). Written as DNA, the CDR3 is TGTGCCTGGAGTTCAGTGGCTCCGAACACCGGGGAGCTGTTTTTT. Translating it yields CAWSSVAPNTGELFF.

This rearrangement joins TRBV11-2 to TRBJ2-7; the D gene is possibly TRBD2 (6 bases). Trimming removed 5 bases from V and 0 bases from J, with 14 bases in between. This CDR3 is built from 15 residues. The germline V gene encodes CDR1 SGHAT and CDR2 FQNNGV. The chain's CDR3 is CASSPSGLGSYEQYF. CDR3 coding DNA: TGTGCCAGCAGCCCGTCGGGACTCGGCTCCTACGAGCAGTACTTC.